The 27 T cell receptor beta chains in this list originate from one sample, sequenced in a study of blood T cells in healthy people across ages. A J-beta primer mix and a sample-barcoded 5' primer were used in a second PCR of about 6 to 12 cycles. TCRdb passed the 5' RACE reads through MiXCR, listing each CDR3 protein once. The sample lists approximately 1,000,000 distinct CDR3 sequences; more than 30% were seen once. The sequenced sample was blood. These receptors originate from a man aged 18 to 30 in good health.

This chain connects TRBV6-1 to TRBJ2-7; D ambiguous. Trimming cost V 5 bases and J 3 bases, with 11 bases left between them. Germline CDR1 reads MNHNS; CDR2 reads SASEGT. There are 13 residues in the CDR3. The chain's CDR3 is CASSPEPSYEQYF. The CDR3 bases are TGTGCCAGCAGTCCCGAACCCAGCTACGAGCAGTACTTC.

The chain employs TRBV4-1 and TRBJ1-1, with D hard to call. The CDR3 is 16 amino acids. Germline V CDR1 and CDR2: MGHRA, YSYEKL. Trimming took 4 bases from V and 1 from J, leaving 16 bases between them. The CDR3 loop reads CASSPNKAGGNTEAFF. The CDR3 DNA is TGCGCCAGCAGCCCGAATAAGGCGGGAGGGAACACTGAAGCTTTCTTT.

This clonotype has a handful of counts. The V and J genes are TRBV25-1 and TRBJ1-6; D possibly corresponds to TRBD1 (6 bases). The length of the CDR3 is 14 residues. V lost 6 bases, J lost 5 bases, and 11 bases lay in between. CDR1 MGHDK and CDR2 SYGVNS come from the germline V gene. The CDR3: CASRETGNNSPLHF. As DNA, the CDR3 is TGTGCCAGCAGGGAGACAGGAAATAATTCACCCCTCCACTTT.

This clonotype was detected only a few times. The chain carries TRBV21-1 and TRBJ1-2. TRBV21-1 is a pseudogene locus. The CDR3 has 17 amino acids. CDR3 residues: CASSNERRSNPNYGYTF. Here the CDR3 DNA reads TGTGCCAGCAGCAATGAGAGGAGATCTAACCCTAACTATGGCTACACCTTC.

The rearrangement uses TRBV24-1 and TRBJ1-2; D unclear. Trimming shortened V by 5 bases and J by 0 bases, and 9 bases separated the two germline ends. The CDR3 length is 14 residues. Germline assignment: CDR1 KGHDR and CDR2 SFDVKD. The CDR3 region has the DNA TGTGCCACCAGTGGTCACCAAGCTAACTATGGCTACACCTTC. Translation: CATSGHQANYGYTF.

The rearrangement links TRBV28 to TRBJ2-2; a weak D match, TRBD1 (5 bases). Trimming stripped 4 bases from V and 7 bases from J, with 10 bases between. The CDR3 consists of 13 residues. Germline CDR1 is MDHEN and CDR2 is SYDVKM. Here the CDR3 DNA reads TGTGCCAGCAGTTCTCCAGGGTTCGGGGAGCTGTTTTTT. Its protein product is CASSSPGFGELFF.

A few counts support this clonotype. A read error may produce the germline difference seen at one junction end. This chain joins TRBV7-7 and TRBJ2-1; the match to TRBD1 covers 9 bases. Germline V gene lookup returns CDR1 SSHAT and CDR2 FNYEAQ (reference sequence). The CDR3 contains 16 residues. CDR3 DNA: TGTGCTAGCAGCTTAGACCCCACAGGGGGCCAAAATGAGCAGTTCTTC. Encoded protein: CASSLDPTGGQNEQFF.

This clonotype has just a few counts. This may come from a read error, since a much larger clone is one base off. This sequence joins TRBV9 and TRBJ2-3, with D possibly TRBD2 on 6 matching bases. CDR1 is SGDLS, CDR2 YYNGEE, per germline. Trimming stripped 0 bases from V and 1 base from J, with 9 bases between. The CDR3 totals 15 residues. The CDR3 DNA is TGTGCCAGCAGCGTAGCGGGGGTCGGCACAGATACGCAGTATTTT. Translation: CASSVAGVGTDTQYF.

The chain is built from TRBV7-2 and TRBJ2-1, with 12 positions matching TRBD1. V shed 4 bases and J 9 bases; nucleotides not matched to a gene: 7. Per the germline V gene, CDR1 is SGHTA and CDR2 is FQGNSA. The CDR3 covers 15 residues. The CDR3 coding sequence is TGTGCCAGCAGCTCGGGACAGGGGGCGCACAGTGAGCAGTTCTTC. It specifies CASSSGQGAHSEQFF.

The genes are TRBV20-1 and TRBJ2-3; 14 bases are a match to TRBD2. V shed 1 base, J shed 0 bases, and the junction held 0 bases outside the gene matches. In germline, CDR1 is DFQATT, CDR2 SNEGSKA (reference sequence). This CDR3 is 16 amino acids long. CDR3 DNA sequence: TGCAGTGCTAGAGGGACTAGCGGGGGGAGCACAGATACGCAGTATTTT. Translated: CSARGTSGGSTDTQYF.

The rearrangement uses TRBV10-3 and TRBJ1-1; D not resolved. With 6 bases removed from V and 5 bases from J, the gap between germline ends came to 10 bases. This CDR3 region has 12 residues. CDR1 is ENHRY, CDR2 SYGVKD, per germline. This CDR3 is CAIRMTETEAFF. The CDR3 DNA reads TGTGCCATCAGGATGACGGAGACTGAAGCTTTCTTT.

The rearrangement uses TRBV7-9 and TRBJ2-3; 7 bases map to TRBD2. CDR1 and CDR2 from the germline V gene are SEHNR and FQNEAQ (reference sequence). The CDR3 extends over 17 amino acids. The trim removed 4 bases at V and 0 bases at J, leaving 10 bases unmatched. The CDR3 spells CASSSLSSGLSTDTQYF. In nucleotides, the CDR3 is TGTGCCAGCAGCTCTCTGTCTAGCGGACTAAGCACAGATACGCAGTATTTT.

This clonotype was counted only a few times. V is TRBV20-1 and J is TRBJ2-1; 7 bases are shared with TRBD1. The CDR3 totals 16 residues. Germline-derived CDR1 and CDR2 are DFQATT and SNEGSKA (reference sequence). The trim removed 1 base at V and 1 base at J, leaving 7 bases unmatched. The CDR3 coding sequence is TGCAGTGCTAGAGCCCGGACAGGTGTTTCCTACAATGAGCAGTTCTTC. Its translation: CSARARTGVSYNEQFF.

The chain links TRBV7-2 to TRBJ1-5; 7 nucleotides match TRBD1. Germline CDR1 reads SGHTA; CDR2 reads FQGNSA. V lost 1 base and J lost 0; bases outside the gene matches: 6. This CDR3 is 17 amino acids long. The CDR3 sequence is CASSLGRDSYSNQPQHF. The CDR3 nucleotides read TGTGCCAGCAGCTTAGGTCGGGACAGCTATAGCAATCAGCCCCAGCATTTT. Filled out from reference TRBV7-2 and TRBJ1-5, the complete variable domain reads GAGVSQSPSNKVTEKGKDVELRCDPISGHTALYWYRQSLGQGLEFLIYFQGNSAPDKSGLPSDRFSAERTGGSVSTLTIQRTQQEDSAVYLCASSLGRDSYSNQPQHFGDGTRLSIL.

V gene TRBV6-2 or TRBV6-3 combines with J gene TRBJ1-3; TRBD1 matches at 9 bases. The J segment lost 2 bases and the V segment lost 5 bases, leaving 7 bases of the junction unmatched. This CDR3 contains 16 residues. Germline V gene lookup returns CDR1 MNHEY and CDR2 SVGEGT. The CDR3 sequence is CASSPGQGSPGNTIYF. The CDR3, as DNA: TGTGCCAGCAGTCCGGGACAGGGATCCCCTGGAAACACCATATATTTT.

The CDR3 sequence: CASSELDSYTGELFF. CDR3 DNA: TGTGCCAGCAGTGAATTAGACTCCTACACCGGGGAGCTGTTTTTT. The genes are TRBV2 and TRBJ2-2; D uncertain. The germline gives CDR1 SNHLY, CDR2 FYNNEI. The CDR3 is 15 amino acids. V was trimmed by 2 bases and J by 3 bases, leaving 10 bases between them.

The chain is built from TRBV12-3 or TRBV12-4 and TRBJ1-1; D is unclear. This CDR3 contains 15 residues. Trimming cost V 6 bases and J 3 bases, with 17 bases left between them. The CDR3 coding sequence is TGTGCCAGCAGCCCTAATGGGCCAGCCTACACTGAAGCTTTCTTT. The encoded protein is CASSPNGPAYTEAFF.

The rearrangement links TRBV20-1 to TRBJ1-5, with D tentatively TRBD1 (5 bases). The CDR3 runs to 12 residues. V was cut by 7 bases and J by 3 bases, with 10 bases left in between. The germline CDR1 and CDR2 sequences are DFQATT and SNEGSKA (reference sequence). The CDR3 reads CSVRDSNQPQHF. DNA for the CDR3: TGCAGTGTAAGGGACTCCAATCAGCCCCAGCATTTT.

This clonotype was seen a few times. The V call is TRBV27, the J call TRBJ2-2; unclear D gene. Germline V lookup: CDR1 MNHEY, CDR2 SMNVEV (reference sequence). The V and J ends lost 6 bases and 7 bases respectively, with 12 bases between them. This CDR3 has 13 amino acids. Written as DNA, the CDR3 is TGTGCCAGCAGCCGACCTTTTGGCGGGGAGCTGTTTTTT. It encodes CASSRPFGGELFF.

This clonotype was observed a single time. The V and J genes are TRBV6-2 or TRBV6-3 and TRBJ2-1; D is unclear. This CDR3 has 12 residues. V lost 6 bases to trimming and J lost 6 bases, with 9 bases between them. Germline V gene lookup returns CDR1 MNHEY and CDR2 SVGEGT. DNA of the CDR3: TGTGCCAGCAGAACCTCCGGCAATGAGCAGTTCTTC. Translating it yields CASRTSGNEQFF.

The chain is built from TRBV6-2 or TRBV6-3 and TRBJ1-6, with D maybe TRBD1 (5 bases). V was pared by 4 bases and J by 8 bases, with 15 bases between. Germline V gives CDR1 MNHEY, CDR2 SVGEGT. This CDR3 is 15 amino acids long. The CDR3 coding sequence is TGTGCCAGCAGTTCCGCCGGGACTAGCCATTCACCCCTCCACTTT. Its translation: CASSSAGTSHSPLHF.

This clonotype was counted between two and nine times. The CDR3, as DNA: TGTGCCAGCAGTTTATTTTATGAAGCTTTCTTT. Amino acid sequence: CASSLFYEAFF. This rearrangement joins TRBV12-3 or TRBV12-4 to TRBJ1-1; the D is unclear. CDR3 length equals 11 residues. Deletions cut 2 bases from V and 7 bases from J, with 5 bases between.

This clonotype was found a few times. CDR3 amino acids: CSVQGTLNYGYTF. The CDR3 DNA is TGCAGCGTACAGGGGACTCTGAACTATGGCTACACCTTC. The rearrangement uses TRBV29-1 and TRBJ1-2, with 7 bases identical to TRBD1. The V and J ends lost 6 bases and 2 bases, in that order; junction bases with no gene match: 6. The germline gives CDR1 SQVTM, CDR2 ANQGSEA. The CDR3 spans 13 residues. Together with reference TRBV29-1 and TRBJ1-2, the CDR3 gives the full variable domain: SAVISQKPSRDICQRGTSLTIQCQVDSQVTMMFWYRQQPGQSLTLIATANQGSEATYESGFVIDKFPISRPNLTFSTLTVSNMSPEDSSIYLCSVQGTLNYGYTFGSGTRLTVV.

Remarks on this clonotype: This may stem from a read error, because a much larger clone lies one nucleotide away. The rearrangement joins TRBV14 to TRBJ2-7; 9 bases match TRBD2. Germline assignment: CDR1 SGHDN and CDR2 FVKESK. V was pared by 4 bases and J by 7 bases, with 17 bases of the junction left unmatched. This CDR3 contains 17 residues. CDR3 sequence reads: CASSRQTSGSISNEQYF. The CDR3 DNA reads TGTGCCAGCAGCCGTCAGACTAGCGGTTCAATTTCCAATGAGCAGTACTTC.

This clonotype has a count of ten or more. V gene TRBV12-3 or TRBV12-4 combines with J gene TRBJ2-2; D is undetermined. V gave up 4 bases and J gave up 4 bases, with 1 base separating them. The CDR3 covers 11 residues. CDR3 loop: CASSSTGELFF. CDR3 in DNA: TGTGCCAGCAGTTCCACCGGGGAGCTGTTTTTT.

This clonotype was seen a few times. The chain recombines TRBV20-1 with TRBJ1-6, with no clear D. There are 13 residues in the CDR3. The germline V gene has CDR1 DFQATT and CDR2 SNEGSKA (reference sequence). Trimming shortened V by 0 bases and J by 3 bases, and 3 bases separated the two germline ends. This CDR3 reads CSARDRYNSPLHF. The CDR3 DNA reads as TGCAGTGCTAGAGATCGCTATAATTCACCCCTCCACTTT.

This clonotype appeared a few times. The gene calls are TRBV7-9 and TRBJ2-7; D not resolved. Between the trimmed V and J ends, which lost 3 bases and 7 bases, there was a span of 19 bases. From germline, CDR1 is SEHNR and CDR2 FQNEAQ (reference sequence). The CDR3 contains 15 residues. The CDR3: CASSLEGIPYNEQYF. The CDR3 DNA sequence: TGTGCCAGCAGCTTGGAAGGGATTCCCTACAATGAGCAGTACTTC.